This is a list of T cell receptor beta chains from one sample in a study of CD8+ T cells in alopecia areata. Only in-frame clones appear in the TCRdb table, and some are missing; sequencing was by immunoSEQ multiplex PCR. The table lists roughly 200,000 clones, more than 60% of them singletons. Sequenced here: CD4+ T cells sorted from blood, sampled at week 0. The receptors derive from a human donor with alopecia areata. Each CDR3 is given with its conserved first and last residue. D genes are given only for firm matches. The size entry is marked missing in some rows and otherwise reads once, few, many or a size class.

j_gene | v_gene | d_gene | abundance | CDR3aa | CDR3nt
TRBJ1-1 | TRBV29-1 | TRBD1 | NA | CSGRDRAMNTEAFF | TGCAGCGGACGCGACAGGGCTATGAACACTGAAGCTTTCTTT
TRBJ1-2 | TRBV29-1 | TRBD1 | NA | CSVPGQGLYGYTF | TGCAGCGTTCCCGGACAGGGCTTATATGGCTACACCTTC
TRBJ2-7 | TRBV5-1 | NA | NA | CASSANNYEQYF | TGCGCCAGCAGCGCAAACAACTACGAGCAGTACTTC
TRBJ2-1 | TRBV4-2 | TRBD1 | NA | CASSQDLRQGANEQFF | TGTGCCAGCAGCCAAGATCTAAGGCAGGGGGCGAATGAGCAGTTCTTC
TRBJ2-7 | TRBV27 | TRBD1 | NA | CASSKGQGPEQYF | TGTGCCAGCAGCAAGGGACAGGGACCCGAGCAGTACTTC
TRBJ2-1 | TRBV25-1 | TRBD2 | NA | CASSLLGLAVEQFF | TGTGCCAGCAGTCTCTTGGGACTAGCGGTCGAGCAGTTCTTC
TRBJ2-1 | TRBV30 | NA | NA | CAWTGKYNEQFF | TGTGCCTGGACCGGGAAATACAATGAGCAGTTCTTC
TRBJ2-7 | TRBV7-8 | NA | few | CASSVGTEPTREQYF | TGTGCCAGCAGCGTCGGGACCGAACCTACCAGGGAGCAGTACTTC
TRBJ2-5 | TRBV11-2 | TRBD2 | NA | CASSFGTSKETQYF | TGTGCCAGCAGCTTTGGGACTAGCAAAGAGACCCAGTACTTC
TRBJ1-1 | TRBV10-1 | NA | few | CARTTSIEAFF | TGCGCCAGAACGACGTCAATTGAAGCTTTCTTT
TRBJ2-2 | TRBV29-1 | NA | few | CSVGINTGELFF | TGCAGCGTGGGAATAAACACCGGGGAGCTGTTTTTT
TRBJ1-1 | TRBV29-1 | NA | NA | CSARPRGGDTEAFF | TGCAGCGCCCGACCGAGAGGTGGGGACACTGAAGCTTTCTTT
TRBJ2-5 | TRBV25-1 | NA | NA | CASSDLGTVQETQYF | TGTGCCAGCAGTGACCTCGGGACGGTCCAAGAGACCCAGTACTTC
TRBJ1-5 | TRBV10-3 | NA | NA | CAISERLEGPQHF | TGTGCCATCAGTGAGCGACTTGAAGGGCCCCAGCATTTT
TRBJ1-2 | TRBV5-1 | NA | once | CASSLLTESYGYTF | TGCGCCAGCAGCTTATTGACCGAAAGCTATGGCTACACCTTC
TRBJ2-4 | TRBV9 | NA | NA | CASSVAGEDSNQYF | TGTGCCAGCAGCGTAGCCGGCGAGGACTCGAATCAGTACTTC
TRBJ1-4 | TRBV7-2 | NA | NA | CASSLQPGEELFF | TGTGCCAGCAGCTTACAACCCGGAGAGGAACTGTTTTTT
TRBJ1-1 | TRBV29-1 | NA | NA | CSVYTFMNTEAFF | TGCAGCGTTTACACCTTCATGAACACTGAAGCTTTCTTT
TRBJ2-3 | TRBV7-2 | NA | once | CASSLVGARVDTQYF | TGTGCCAGCAGCTTAGTTGGCGCTCGGGTAGATACGCAGTATTTT
TRBJ1-2 | TRBV29-1 | NA | NA | CSVELNSNYGYTF | TGCAGCGTTGAGCTAAACTCTAACTATGGCTACACCTTC
TRBJ2-5 | TRBV23-1 | TRBD2 | few | CASTLAGGQETQYF | TGCGCCAGCACTCTAGCGGGGGGCCAAGAGACCCAGTACTTC
TRBJ1-5 | TRBV30 | NA | NA | CAWSVGSDQPQHF | TGTGCCTGGAGTGTGGGGTCGGATCAGCCCCAGCATTTT
TRBJ2-7 | TRBV25-1 | NA | NA | CASLHAGGNEQYF | TGTGCCAGTCTCCACGCCGGAGGGAACGAGCAGTACTTC
TRBJ2-2 | TRBV28 | TRBD1 | NA | CASSLGQIISTGELFF | TGTGCCAGCAGTCTGGGACAGATAATTTCCACCGGGGAGCTGTTTTTT
TRBJ1-1 | TRBV5-6 | NA | NA | CASSLRGPNTEAFF | TGTGCCAGCAGCTTGCGGGGGCCGAACACTGAAGCTTTCTTT
TRBJ2-7 | TRBV11-2 | TRBD2 | NA | CASSLLRGSYEQYF | TGTGCCAGCAGCCTCTTGCGGGGGAGCTACGAGCAGTACTTC
TRBJ1-1 | TRBV30 | NA | NA | CAENYLRGTEAFF | TGTGCCGAGAATTATCTCAGGGGCACTGAAGCTTTCTTT
TRBJ2-3 | TRBV4-1 | NA | NA | CASSQDSDTQYF | TGCGCCAGCAGCCAAGATTCTGATACGCAGTATTTT
TRBJ2-7 | TRBV7-9 | NA | NA | CASSLEGPLKQYF | TGTGCCAGCAGCTTAGAAGGGCCCTTGAAGCAGTACTTC
TRBJ2-3 | TRBV4-1 | TRBD2 | NA | CASSLRQRGADTQYF | TGCGCCAGCAGCCTCCGTCAGCGGGGTGCAGATACGCAGTATTTT
TRBJ2-1 | TRBV9 | TRBD1 | few | CASSVGQGASFEQFF | TGTGCCAGCAGTGTTGGACAGGGGGCAAGCTTTGAGCAGTTCTTC
TRBJ2-5 | TRBV6-5 | TRBD1 | NA | CASSYTTGVQETQYF | TGTGCCAGCAGTTACACAACAGGGGTCCAAGAGACCCAGTACTTC
TRBJ2-1 | TRBV29-1 | NA | NA | CSVHQGGEQFF | TGCAGCGTTCATCAGGGGGGTGAGCAGTTCTTC
TRBJ1-6 | TRBV28 | TRBD1 | few | CASSLYRGFSPLHF | TGTGCCAGCAGTTTATACAGGGGATTTTCACCCCTCCACTTT
TRBJ1-2 | TRBV28 | TRBD1 | few | CASSLWQGAGYGYTF | TGTGCCAGCAGTTTATGGCAGGGGGCTGGGTATGGCTACACCTTC
TRBJ1-1 | TRBV10-3 | NA | once | CAISPGPNTEAFF | TGTGCCATCAGTCCAGGACCTAACACTGAAGCTTTCTTT
TRBJ2-1 | TRBV29-1 | NA | few | CSVEDGGLSNEQFF | TGCAGCGTTGAAGATGGGGGATTGTCCAATGAGCAGTTCTTC
TRBJ1-1 | TRBV11-2 | TRBD1 | once | CASRPRGTDDGEAFF | TGTGCCAGCAGACCGCGAGGGACAGACGATGGAGAAGCTTTCTTT
TRBJ1-1 | TRBV6-6 | NA | NA | CASRAGGRERSEAFF | TGTGCCAGCAGGGCTGGAGGGAGAGAGCGTAGTGAAGCTTTCTTT
TRBJ1-2 | TRBV20-1 | NA | NA | CSATTVFGYTF | TGCAGTGCCACGACAGTCTTTGGCTACACCTTC
TRBJ2-7 | TRBV7-2 | NA | NA | CASRTGRGNYEQYF | TGTGCCAGCAGGACTGGACGGGGGAACTACGAGCAGTACTTC
TRBJ1-2 | TRBV29-1 | NA | NA | CSVGEGYDGYTF | TGCAGCGTTGGCGAGGGATACGATGGCTACACCTTC
TRBJ2-1 | TRBV25-1 | TRBD2 | NA | CASSGEGPRVFF | TGTGCCAGCAGTGGGGAGGGACCTAGGGTGTTCTTC
TRBJ2-7 | TRBV20-1 | NA | NA | CSASQEDEQYF | TGCAGTGCTTCCCAGGAAGACGAGCAGTACTTC
TRBJ2-7 | TRBV2 | NA | NA | CASTYSYEQYF | TGTGCCAGCACCTACTCCTACGAGCAGTACTTC
TRBJ1-2 | TRBV27 | NA | NA | CASRSLGRDYGYTF | TGTGCCAGCAGATCACTAGGACGGGACTATGGCTACACCTTC
TRBJ2-1 | TRBV30 | NA | NA | CAWGKVNEQFF | TGTGCCTGGGGTAAAGTCAATGAGCAGTTCTTC